This T cell receptor (beta chain) comes out of a study of T cells after yellow fever vaccination. Germline loops: CDR1 MNHEY, CDR2 SVGEGT. The CDR3 contains 17 residues. The germline V and J ends were trimmed by 2 bases and 0 bases, with 15 bases remaining between them. Using its own MiXCR run on the 5' RACE reads, TCRdb lists one record per CDR3 protein. Of 450,000 to 600,000 distinct CDR3 sequences listed, approximately 13% are singletons. The sequencing used PBMCs, collected on the day of the yellow fever booster vaccination. The receptor was isolated from a man aged 25 to 40 who received the YFV17D yellow fever vaccine. The rearrangement joins TRBV6-2 or TRBV6-3 to TRBJ2-3; the D is unclear. Here the CDR3 reads CASSYQSVGISTDTQYF. In nucleotides, the CDR3 is TGTGCCAGCAGTTACCAAAGCGTTGGGATTAGCACAGATACGCAGTATTTT.